A single sample gave rise to the 19 T cell receptor beta chains below, sequenced in a study of regulatory T cells in long-lasting Graves disease. Regarding time point: persistent/refractory GD, antithyroid drugs over 5 years with positive TRAb. PBMC RNA was the source of the TCR library. HTBI primers from iRepertoire and Arm-PCR of CDR3 regions yielded the TCR beta libraries. TCRdb recomputed calls from the multiplex PCR reads with MiXCR, one row per CDR3 protein. The sample consists of 360,000 or so distinct CDR3 sequences, 20% to 25% of them appearing once. The source was peripheral blood mononuclear cells (PBMCs), collected when the disease was refractory, from a patient treated with antithyroid drugs. Receptors were obtained from a woman aged 40 to 55 with Graves disease.

Only a few counts were recorded for this clonotype. J is TRBJ2-7 and V is TRBV6-1; 7 nucleotides match TRBD2. The CDR3 covers 18 residues. Germline CDR1 is MNHNS and CDR2 is SASEGT. J lost 2 bases, V lost 5 bases, and 18 bases had no gene match. CDR3 coding DNA: TGTGCCAGCAGTAACCTAGGGCAAATATGGGGGAGGGCCTACGAGCAGTACTTC. Its protein is CASSNLGQIWGRAYEQYF.

This clonotype was counted many times. The rearrangement uses TRBV28 and TRBJ2-7; 7 nucleotides agree with TRBD2. V lost 1 base, J lost 3 bases, and 15 bases stayed unmatched. Germline loops: CDR1 MDHEN, CDR2 SYDVKM. The CDR3 length is 18 residues. The DNA for the CDR3 is TGTGCCAGCAGTTTATCCTGGGGCGGGAGTGGGGGAGACTACGAGCAGTACTTC. It encodes CASSLSWGGSGGDYEQYF.

This clonotype was seen many times. The V gene is TRBV28, the J gene TRBJ1-1; no definite D call. This CDR3 is built from 14 residues. CDR1 and CDR2 (germline): MDHEN, SYDVKM. V shed 4 bases and J shed 1 base, with 10 bases lying between them. The CDR3 sequence: CASSSAGRNTEAFF. The DNA for the CDR3 is TGTGCCAGCAGTTCCGCGGGTAGGAACACTGAAGCTTTCTTT.

Ten or more counts support this clonotype. The gene calls are TRBV6-1 and TRBJ2-6, with D maybe TRBD1 (6 bases). The V end lost 6 bases, the J end lost 0 bases, and 9 bases lay between the germline ends. This CDR3 has 15 residues. Germline CDR1 MNHNS, CDR2 SASEGT. The CDR3 sequence is CASRTGDSGANVLTF. CDR3 bases: TGTGCCAGCAGGACAGGCGACTCTGGGGCCAACGTCCTGACTTTC.

The CDR3 here is CASSYGRRTADNEQFF. Here the CDR3 DNA reads TGTGCCAGCAGTTATGGTAGGAGGACTGCAGACAATGAGCAGTTCTTC. The genes are TRBV27 and TRBJ2-1; TRBD2 might be the D (5 bases). The CDR3 spans 16 residues. V lost 4 bases and J lost 5, with 18 bases in between. Germline CDR1 is MNHEY and CDR2 is SMNVEV (reference sequence).

This clonotype was found a few times. This chain connects TRBV7-6 to TRBJ2-3; 8 nucleotides match TRBD2. Germline CDR1 and CDR2: SGHVS and FNYEAQ. CDR3 length: 17 residues. Germline trimming cut 2 bases from V and 4 bases from J; bases unmatched to any gene: 11. CDR3 sequence (DNA): TGTGCCAGCAGCTTATCCCAGCGGGAGCGATCAGCAGATACGCAGTATTTT. Residues: CASSLSQRERSADTQYF.

In its sample, this clonotype was seen a few times. A read error may explain this, as a much larger clone is one base away. The genes are TRBV19 and TRBJ1-2; 8 bases are shared with TRBD1. The CDR3 sequence is 12 residues long. Germline lookup yields CDR1 LNHDA and CDR2 SQIVND (reference sequence). DNA for the CDR3: TGTGCCAGTGCGCAGGGGGCTCGAGGCTGCACCTTC. Amino acids: CASAQGARGCTF.

Many counts were recorded for this clonotype. This rearrangement joins TRBV7-8 to TRBJ1-1; D is unclear. The CDR3 has 15 amino acids. The germline gives CDR1 SGHVS, CDR2 FQNEAQ. Trimming shortened V by 2 bases and J by 1 base, and 11 bases separated the two germline ends. The CDR3 here is CASSLINRPNTEAFF. The CDR3, as DNA: TGTGCCAGCAGCTTAATTAATAGGCCGAACACTGAAGCTTTCTTT.

The sample holds a few counts of this clonotype. The rearrangement joins TRBV29-1 to TRBJ2-5; tentatively, D is TRBD2 (7 bases). Germline CDR1 reads SQVTM; CDR2 reads ANQGSEA. Trimming shortened V by 6 bases and J by 8 bases, and 25 bases separated the two germline ends. CDR3 length: 15 residues. The CDR3 DNA follows: TGCAGCGTCGCAGGGCCCGGGGGCGGGAGAGGAACCCAGTACTTC. It translates to CSVAGPGGGRGTQYF.

This clonotype was recorded at least ten times. The chain is built from TRBV20-1 and TRBJ1-6, with TRBD1 as a possible D gene (5 bases). The CDR3 covers 13 residues. CDR1 DFQATT and CDR2 SNEGSKA come from the germline V gene (reference sequence). The V end was cut by 3 bases, the J end by 13 bases, with 16 bases between. CDR3 region: CSASYVDGTPLHF. CDR3 nucleotides: TGCAGTGCTAGTTACGTTGATGGGACGCCCCTCCACTTT.

This rearrangement joins TRBV19 to TRBJ1-5; maybe TRBD1 (5 bases). V was shortened by 5 bases and J by 5 bases, with 16 bases between the two germline ends. The germline V gene encodes CDR1 LNHDA and CDR2 SQIVND (reference sequence). The CDR3 loop spans 15 amino acids. The CDR3 DNA is TGTGCCAGTAGTCCGCCAGGCGTGGGGGATCAGCCCCAGCATTTT. Translating it yields CASSPPGVGDQPQHF.

V usage is TRBV7-3 and J usage is TRBJ2-3; 10 nucleotides align to TRBD2. Germline assignment: CDR1 SGHTA and CDR2 FQGTGA. The CDR3 has 15 amino acids. With V trimmed by 5 bases and J by 0 bases, 2 bases remained unmatched. The CDR3 loop reads CASSRAGGSTDTQYF. CDR3 coding DNA: TGTGCCAGCAGCCGAGCGGGAGGGAGCACAGATACGCAGTATTTT.

This clonotype was seen a few times. Here the CDR3 reads CASSPSGSLGEQYF. The CDR3 DNA reads TGTGCCAGCAGTCCGAGCGGGAGCTTAGGCGAGCAGTACTTC. V usage is TRBV27 and J usage is TRBJ2-7; TRBD2 matches 8 bases. This CDR3 contains 14 residues. V gave up 5 bases and J gave up 6 bases; unmatched junction bases: 9. Germline V gives CDR1 MNHEY, CDR2 SMNVEV (reference sequence).

This clonotype was counted between two and nine times. The chain couples TRBV27 to TRBJ1-1; D is possibly TRBD1 (6 bases). Per the germline V gene, CDR1 is MNHEY and CDR2 is SMNVEV (reference sequence). V was trimmed by 5 bases and J by 0 bases, leaving 16 bases between them. The CDR3 extends over 16 amino acids. This CDR3 reads CASSASGDGVNTEAFF. The DNA of the CDR3 is TGTGCCAGCAGTGCGTCAGGGGATGGGGTGAACACTGAAGCTTTCTTT.

A word on this clonotype: The junction shows a germline mismatch at one end, possibly a read error. The rearrangement uses TRBV20-1 and TRBJ2-7, with D hard to call. The CDR3 covers 16 residues. Germline V gives CDR1 DFQATT, CDR2 SNEGSKA (reference sequence). In DNA, the CDR3 is TGCAGTGCTAGTCTCGCGTCCTTCCCACGCCCCTACGAGCAGTATTTC. It codes for CSASLASFPRPYEQYF.

V usage is TRBV9 and J usage is TRBJ1-1; no clear D. Trimming removed 0 bases from V and 13 bases from J, with 13 bases in between. Germline CDR1 and CDR2: SGDLS and YYNGEE. The length of the CDR3 is 12 residues. The chain's CDR3 is CASSVGGPKGFF. The DNA for the CDR3 is TGTGCCAGCAGCGTAGGCGGGCCGAAGGGTTTCTTT.

This clonotype came up a few times. V is TRBV24-1 and J is TRBJ2-1; 9 bases align to TRBD2. CDR3 size: 19 residues. Germline loops: CDR1 KGHDR, CDR2 SFDVKD. J was trimmed by 0 bases and V by 10 bases; bases with no gene match: 18. The CDR3 nucleotides read TGTGCCACGGCCCGGAATCAGGCTAGCGGGATGGCCTCCTACAATGAGCAGTTCTTC. Translation: CATARNQASGMASYNEQFF.

This clonotype was picked up a small number of times. The gene calls are TRBV15 and TRBJ1-5; no reliable D call. V lost 8 bases, J lost 3 bases, and 17 bases lay in between. CDR1 LNHNV and CDR2 YYDKDF come from the germline V gene (reference sequence). This CDR3 comprises 15 residues. The CDR3 DNA reads TGTGCCACCCTAAGAAGGCAGGTAGACAATCAGCCCCAGCATTTT. Its protein product is CATLRRQVDNQPQHF.

This clonotype was detected many times. This rearrangement joins TRBV11-2 to TRBJ2-2; D unresolved. Deletions cut 2 bases from V and 7 bases from J, with 11 bases between. The length of the CDR3 is 14 residues. CDR1 is SGHAT, CDR2 FQNNGV, per germline. CDR3 amino acids: CASSLFQLGGELFF. The CDR3 bases are TGTGCCAGCAGCTTATTTCAGCTGGGCGGGGAGCTGTTTTTT.